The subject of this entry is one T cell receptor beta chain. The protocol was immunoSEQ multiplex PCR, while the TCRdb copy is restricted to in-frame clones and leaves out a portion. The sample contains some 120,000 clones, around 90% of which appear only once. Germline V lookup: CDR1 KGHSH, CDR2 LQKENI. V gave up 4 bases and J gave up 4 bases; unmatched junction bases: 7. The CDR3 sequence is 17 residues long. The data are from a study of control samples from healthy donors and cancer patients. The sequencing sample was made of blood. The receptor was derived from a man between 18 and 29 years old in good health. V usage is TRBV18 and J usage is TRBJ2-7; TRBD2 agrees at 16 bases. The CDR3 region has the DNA TGTGCCAGCTCACAACAACCGGGACTAGCGGGGGGGTACGAGCAGTACTTC. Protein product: CASSQQPGLAGGYEQYF.